This T cell receptor (beta chain) is drawn from a study of technical replicates of blood from a handful of donors. Sequencing was performed with immunoSEQ multiplex PCR; in TCRdb, only in-frame clones are kept and a portion is missing. The profile shows about 70,000 clones, nearly 98% of them singletons. This CDR3 contains 13 residues. After removal of 4 bases from V and 5 bases from J, the junction contained 5 bases not matched to a gene. Looked up from germline, CDR1 is SGHKS and CDR2 is YYEKEE (reference sequence). This sequence was found in a human donor in good health. V is TRBV5-5 and J is TRBJ2-5, with TRBD2 matching over 7 bases. What was sequenced was T cells isolated from PBMCs. CDR3 region: CASSRLAAETQYF. The CDR3 DNA is TGTGCCAGCAGCAGACTAGCTGCTGAGACCCAGTACTTC.